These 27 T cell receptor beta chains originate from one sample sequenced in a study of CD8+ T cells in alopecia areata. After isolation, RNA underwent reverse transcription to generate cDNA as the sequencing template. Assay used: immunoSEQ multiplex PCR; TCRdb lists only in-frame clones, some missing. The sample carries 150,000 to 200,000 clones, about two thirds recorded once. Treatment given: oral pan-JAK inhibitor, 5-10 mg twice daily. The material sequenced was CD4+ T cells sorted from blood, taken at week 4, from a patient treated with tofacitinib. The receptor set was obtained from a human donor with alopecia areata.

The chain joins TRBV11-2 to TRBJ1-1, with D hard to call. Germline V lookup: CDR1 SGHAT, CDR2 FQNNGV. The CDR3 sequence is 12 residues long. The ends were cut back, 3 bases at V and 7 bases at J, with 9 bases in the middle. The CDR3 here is CASSFSGFEAFF. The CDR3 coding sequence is TGTGCCAGCAGCTTTAGCGGATTTGAAGCTTTCTTT.

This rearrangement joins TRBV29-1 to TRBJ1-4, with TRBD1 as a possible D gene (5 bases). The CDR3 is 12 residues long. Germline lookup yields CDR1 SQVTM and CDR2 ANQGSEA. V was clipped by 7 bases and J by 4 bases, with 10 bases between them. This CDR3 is CSATANNEKLFF. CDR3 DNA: TGCAGCGCGACAGCAAATAATGAAAAACTGTTTTTT.

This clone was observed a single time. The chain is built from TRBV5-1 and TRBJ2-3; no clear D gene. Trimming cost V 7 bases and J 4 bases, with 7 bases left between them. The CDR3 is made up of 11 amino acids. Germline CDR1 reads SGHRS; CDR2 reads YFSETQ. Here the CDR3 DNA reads TGCGCCAGCTACGAGGCAGATACGCAGTATTTT. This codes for CASYEADTQYF.

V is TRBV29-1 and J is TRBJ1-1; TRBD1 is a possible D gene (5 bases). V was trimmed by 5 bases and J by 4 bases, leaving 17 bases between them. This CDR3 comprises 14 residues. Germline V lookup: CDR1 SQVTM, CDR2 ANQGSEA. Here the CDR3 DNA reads TGCAGCGTTTTCACGTGGGGCATGGGCACTGAAGCTTTCTTT. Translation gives CSVFTWGMGTEAFF.

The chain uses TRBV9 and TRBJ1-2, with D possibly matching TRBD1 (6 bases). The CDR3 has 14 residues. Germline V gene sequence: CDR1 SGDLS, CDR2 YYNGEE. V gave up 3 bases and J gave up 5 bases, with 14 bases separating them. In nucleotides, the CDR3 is TGTGCCAGCAGCGCGACCGGGACACCATATGGCTACACCTTC. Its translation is CASSATGTPYGYTF.

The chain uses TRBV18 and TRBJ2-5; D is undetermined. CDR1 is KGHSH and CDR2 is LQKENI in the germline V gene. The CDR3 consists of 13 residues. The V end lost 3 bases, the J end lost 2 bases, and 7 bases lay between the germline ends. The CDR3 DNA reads TGTGCCAGCTCACCGGGCAGTCAAGAGACCCAGTACTTC. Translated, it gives CASSPGSQETQYF.

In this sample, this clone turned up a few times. The DNA of the CDR3 is TGCAGCGCCTGGACTAGCCACAATGAGCAGTTCTTC. It is translated as CSAWTSHNEQFF. The chain carries TRBV29-1 and TRBJ2-1; 8 positions match TRBD2. This CDR3 is built from 12 residues. Germline lookup yields CDR1 SQVTM and CDR2 ANQGSEA. The ends lost 7 bases at V and 5 bases at J; junction bases unmatched: 4.

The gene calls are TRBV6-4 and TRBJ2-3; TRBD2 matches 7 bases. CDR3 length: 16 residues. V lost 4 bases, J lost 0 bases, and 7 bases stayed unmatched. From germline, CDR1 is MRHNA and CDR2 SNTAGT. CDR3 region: CASSATTSPSTDTQYF. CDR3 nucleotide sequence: TGTGCCAGCAGTGCCACGACTAGCCCTAGCACAGATACGCAGTATTTT.

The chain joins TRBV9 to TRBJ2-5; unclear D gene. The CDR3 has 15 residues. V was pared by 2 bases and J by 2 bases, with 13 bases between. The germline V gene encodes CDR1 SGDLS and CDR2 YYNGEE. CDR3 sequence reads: CASSVSSPRQETQYF. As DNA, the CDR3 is TGTGCCAGCAGCGTTAGTTCCCCGCGACAAGAGACCCAGTACTTC. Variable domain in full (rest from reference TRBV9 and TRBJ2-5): DSGVTQTPKHLITATGQRVTLRCSPRSGDLSVYWYQQSLDQGLQFLIQYYNGEERAKGNILERFSAQQFPDLHSELNLSSLELGDSALYFCASSVSSPRQETQYFGPGTRLLVL.

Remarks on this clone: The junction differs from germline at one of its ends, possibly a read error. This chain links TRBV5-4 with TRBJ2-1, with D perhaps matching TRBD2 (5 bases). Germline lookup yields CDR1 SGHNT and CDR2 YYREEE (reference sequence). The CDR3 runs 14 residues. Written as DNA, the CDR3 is TGCGCCAGCAGCTTGGAGCTGGAGGACAATGAGCAGTTCTTC. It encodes CASSLELEDNEQFF.

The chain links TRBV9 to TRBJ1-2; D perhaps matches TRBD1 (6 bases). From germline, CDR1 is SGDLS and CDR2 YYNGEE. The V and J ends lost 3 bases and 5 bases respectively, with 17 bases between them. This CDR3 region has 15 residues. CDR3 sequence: CASSAAQGRKYGYTF. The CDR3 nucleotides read TGTGCCAGCAGCGCAGCACAGGGTAGGAAGTATGGCTACACCTTC.

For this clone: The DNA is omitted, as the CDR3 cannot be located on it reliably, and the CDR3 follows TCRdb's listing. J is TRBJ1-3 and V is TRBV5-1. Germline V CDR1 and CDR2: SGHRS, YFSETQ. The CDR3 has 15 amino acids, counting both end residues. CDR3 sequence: CASSFGAGTGNTIYF.

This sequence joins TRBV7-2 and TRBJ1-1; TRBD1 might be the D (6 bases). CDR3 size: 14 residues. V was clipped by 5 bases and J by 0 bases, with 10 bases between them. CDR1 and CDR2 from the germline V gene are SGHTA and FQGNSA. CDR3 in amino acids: CASSQGGMNTEAFF. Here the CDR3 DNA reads TGTGCCAGCAGCCAAGGGGGTATGAACACTGAAGCTTTCTTT.

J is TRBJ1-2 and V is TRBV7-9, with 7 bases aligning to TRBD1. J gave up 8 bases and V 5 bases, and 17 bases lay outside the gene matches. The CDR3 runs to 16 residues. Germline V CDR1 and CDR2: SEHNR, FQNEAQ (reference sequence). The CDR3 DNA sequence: TGTGCCAGCAGCCTCTCGACAGGGAACCTAGTCACGGGCTACACCTTC. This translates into CASSLSTGNLVTGYTF.

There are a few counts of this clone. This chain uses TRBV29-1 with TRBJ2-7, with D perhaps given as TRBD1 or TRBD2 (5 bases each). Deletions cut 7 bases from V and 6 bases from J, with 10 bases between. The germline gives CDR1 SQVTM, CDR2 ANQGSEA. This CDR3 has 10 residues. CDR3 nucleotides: TGCAGCGCTTTTGGGGGCGAGCAGTACTTC. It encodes CSAFGGEQYF.

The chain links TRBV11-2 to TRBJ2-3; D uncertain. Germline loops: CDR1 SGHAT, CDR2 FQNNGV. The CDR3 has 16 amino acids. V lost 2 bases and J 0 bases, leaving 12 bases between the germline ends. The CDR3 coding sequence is TGTGCCAGCAGCTTACGAGGACGCCTTAGCACAGATACGCAGTATTTT. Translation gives CASSLRGRLSTDTQYF. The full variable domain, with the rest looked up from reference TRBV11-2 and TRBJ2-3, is EAGVAQSPRYKIIEKRQSVAFWCNPISGHATLYWYQQILGQGPKLLIQFQNNGVVDDSQLPKDRFSAERLKGVDSTLKIQPAKLEDSAVYLCASSLRGRLSTDTQYFGPGTRLTVL.

CDR3 nucleotides: TGTGCCAGCCACGGACAGGGTTGGTACCAGCATTTT. This encodes CASHGQGWYQHF. V usage is TRBV2 and J usage is TRBJ1-5, with 8 bases that match TRBD1. J gave up 12 bases and V 8 bases, and 9 bases lay outside the gene matches. CDR3 length equals 12 residues. The germline V gene encodes CDR1 SNHLY and CDR2 FYNNEI.

The chain's CDR3 is CASSQESGGLYDEQFF. CDR3 in DNA: TGTGCCAGCAGCCAAGAGAGCGGGGGCCTTTACGATGAGCAGTTCTTC. The chain joins TRBV4-2 to TRBJ2-1, with 8 positions matching TRBD2. CDR3 length: 16 residues. Trimming took 0 bases from V and 8 from J; bases not matched to a gene: 9. Germline V CDR1 and CDR2: LGHNA, YNFKEQ.

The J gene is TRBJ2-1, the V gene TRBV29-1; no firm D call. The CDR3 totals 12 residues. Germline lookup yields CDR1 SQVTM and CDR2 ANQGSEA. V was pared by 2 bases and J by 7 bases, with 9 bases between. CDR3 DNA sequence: TGCAGCGTTGAACCCTTGACTAATGAGCAGTTCTTC. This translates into CSVEPLTNEQFF.

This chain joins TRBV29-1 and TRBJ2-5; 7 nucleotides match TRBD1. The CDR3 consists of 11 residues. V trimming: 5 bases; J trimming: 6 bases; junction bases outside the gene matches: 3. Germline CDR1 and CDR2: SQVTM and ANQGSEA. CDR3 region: CSVQQGKTQYF. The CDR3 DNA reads TGCAGCGTTCAACAGGGGAAGACCCAGTACTTC.

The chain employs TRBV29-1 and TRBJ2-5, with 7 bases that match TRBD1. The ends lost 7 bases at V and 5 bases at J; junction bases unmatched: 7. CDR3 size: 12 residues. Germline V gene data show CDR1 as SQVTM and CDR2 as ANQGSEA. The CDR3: CSARGQSETQYF. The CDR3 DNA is TGCAGCGCCAGGGGACAGTCCGAGACCCAGTACTTC.

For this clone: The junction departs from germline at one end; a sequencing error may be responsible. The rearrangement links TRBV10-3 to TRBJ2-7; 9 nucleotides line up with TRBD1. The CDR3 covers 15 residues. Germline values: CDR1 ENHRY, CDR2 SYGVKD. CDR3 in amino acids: CASSTRVDRGYEQYF. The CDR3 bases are TGTGCCAGCAGTACCCGGGTGGACAGGGGTTACGAGCAGTACTTC.

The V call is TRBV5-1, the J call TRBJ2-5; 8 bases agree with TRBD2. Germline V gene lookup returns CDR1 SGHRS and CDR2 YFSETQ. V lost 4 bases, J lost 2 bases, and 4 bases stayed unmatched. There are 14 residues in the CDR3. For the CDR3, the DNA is TGCGCCAGCAGCGACGGGACTAGACAAGAGACCCAGTACTTC. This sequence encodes CASSDGTRQETQYF.

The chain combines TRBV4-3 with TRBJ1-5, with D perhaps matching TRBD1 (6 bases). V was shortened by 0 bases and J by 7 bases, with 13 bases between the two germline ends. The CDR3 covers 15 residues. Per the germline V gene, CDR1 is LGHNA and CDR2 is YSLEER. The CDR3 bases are TGCGCCAGCAGCCAAGATTGGGGGGCAGGGCAGCCCCAGCATTTT. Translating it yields CASSQDWGAGQPQHF.

In nucleotides, the CDR3 is TGCAGCGCTGTCCCGGACAGCTACAATGAGCAGTTCTTC. This gives the protein CSAVPDSYNEQFF. V and J are TRBV29-1 and TRBJ2-1, with a possible D match to TRBD1 (6 bases). In germline, CDR1 is SQVTM, CDR2 ANQGSEA. Trimming removed 7 bases at V and 3 bases at J, with 13 bases between. The length of the CDR3 is 13 residues.

The CDR3: CSVKGTGPNTEAFF. Written as DNA, the CDR3 is TGCAGCGTAAAAGGGACAGGGCCGAACACTGAAGCTTTCTTT. The chain carries TRBV29-1 and TRBJ1-1; 9 bases fit TRBD1. V was clipped by 6 bases and J by 1 base; unmatched bases: 6. The CDR3 has 14 residues. CDR1 is SQVTM and CDR2 is ANQGSEA in the germline V gene.

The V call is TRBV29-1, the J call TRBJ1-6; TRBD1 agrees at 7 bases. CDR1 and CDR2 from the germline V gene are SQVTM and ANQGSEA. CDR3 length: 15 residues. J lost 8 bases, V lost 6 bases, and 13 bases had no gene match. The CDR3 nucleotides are TGCAGCGTAAGGACAGGAAAAGGGCGGGATTCACCCCTCCACTTT. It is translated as CSVRTGKGRDSPLHF.